The present T cell receptor beta chain was sequenced within a study of T cells in Graves' hyperthyroidism and ophthalmopathy. Many counts were recorded for this clonotype. Stable disease denoted Graves' hyperthyroidism without ophthalmopathy progression within 18 months. Amplified TCR beta CDR3 regions derived from RNA transcripts. The HTBI primer set served for first-round RT-PCR of the TCR CDR3. TCRdb recomputed calls from the multiplex PCR reads with MiXCR, one row per CDR3 protein. The table records 350,000 to 400,000 distinct CDR3 sequences, roughly 19% of them present only once. This TCR was sampled from a woman aged 18 to 35 with Graves' hyperthyroidism. The specimen was blood.

CDR3 bases: TGTGCCAGCAGTGTATCCGGGACCGCGAATCAGCCCCAGCATTTT. This encodes CASSVSGTANQPQHF. V gene TRBV6-4 combines with J gene TRBJ1-5; weak D call: TRBD1 (5 bases). Germline V gene sequence: CDR1 MRHNA, CDR2 SNTAGT. CDR3 size: 15 residues. V was pared by 4 bases and J by 4 bases, with 14 bases between.